This entry concerns a single TCR beta chain. The antigen remains unidentified. CDR3 length: 20 amino acids. The record originates from a study of T cell responses to AZD1222 COVID-19 vaccine. Here immunoSEQ multiplex PCR was the method, and the copy in TCRdb shows in-frame clones only, minus some. The profile shows 160,000 or so clones, around 90% of them singletons. Findings of the study overall: Among vaccine-associated CD4 TCRs, coverage spanned spike, with dominance at 160-218 and 743-854.

The origin of this receptor is an adult in good health. The chain has TRBV21-1 and TRBJ2-3; the table's D call of TRBD1 was not tested on the DNA. TRBV21-1 is termed a pseudogene. The source was peripheral blood, collected on day 0 of AZD1222 vaccination. For the CDR3, the DNA is TGTGCCAGCAGCCCCGTTTTACGGTGGAGAGGGGACACTAGCACAGATACGCAGTATTTT. Its translation is CASSPVLRWRGDTSTDTQYF.